These 18 T cell receptor beta chains came from one sample sequenced in a study of long-term antiretroviral therapy in people with HIV. The run of the v3.0 immunoSEQ assay was at survey level. Some clones are missing from TCRdb's copy, which holds only in-frame ones; the method was immunoSEQ multiplex PCR. Of under 30,000 clones listed, 81% are singletons. This specimen consisted of unsorted PBMCs, obtained at the start of antiretroviral therapy, before treatment. All receptors come from a woman in her late teens or twenties with HIV.

This clone has a single count. The CDR3 protein is CASSQVVSQGTSGSYAQFF. CDR3 in DNA: TGTGCCAGCAGCCAAGTTGTTTCGCAGGGGACTAGCGGGAGCTATGCGCAGTTCTTC. J is TRBJ2-1 and V is TRBV4-2; the match to TRBD2 covers 14 bases. The CDR3 spans 19 residues. Germline V gene sequence: CDR1 LGHNA, CDR2 YNFKEQ. Unmatched junction bases numbered 17, after V lost 1 base and J lost 12 bases.

The chain links TRBV6-5 to TRBJ1-2, with D possibly TRBD1 on 6 matching bases. CDR1 and CDR2 from the germline V gene are MNHEY and SVGAGI. V was pared by 6 bases and J by 0 bases, with 14 bases between. The CDR3 spans 15 residues. Here the CDR3 DNA reads TGTGCCAGCAGCCCCTCAGGGGCCTCTAACTATGGCTACACCTTC. Amino acids: CASSPSGASNYGYTF.

The chain links TRBV10-3 to TRBJ2-7; 9 bases are a match to TRBD1. This CDR3 has 15 residues. Germline V gene lookup returns CDR1 ENHRY and CDR2 SYGVKD. V lost 2 bases to trimming and J lost 2 bases; unmatched junction nucleotides: 4. The CDR3 DNA follows: TGTGCCATCAGTGAGGGACAGGGGACAACCTACGAGCAGTACTTC. Protein sequence: CAISEGQGTTYEQYF.

This clone was detected only a few times. The CDR3 loop reads CASSLRDSPDTEAFF. CDR3 bases: TGTGCCAGCTCACTGAGGGACAGTCCGGACACTGAAGCTTTCTTT. The chain carries TRBV18 and TRBJ1-1, with TRBD1 matching over 7 bases. The CDR3 has 15 residues. V was pared by 4 bases and J by 3 bases, with 8 bases of the junction left unmatched. CDR1 is KGHSH, CDR2 LQKENI, per germline.

The gene calls are TRBV7-6 and TRBJ2-2; D is undetermined. This CDR3 has 12 residues. The V and J ends lost 5 bases and 5 bases respectively, with 6 bases between them. Germline V gene lookup returns CDR1 SGHVS and CDR2 FNYEAQ. CDR3 sequence (DNA): TGTGCCAGCAGCCCTACTACCGGGGAGCTGTTTTTT. This sequence encodes CASSPTTGELFF.

CDR3 sequence (DNA): TGTGCCAGCAGTCATCAGGGTCCGAATCAGCCCCAGCATTTT. Protein sequence: CASSHQGPNQPQHF. V and J are TRBV7-9 and TRBJ1-5; the D gene is possibly TRBD1 (5 bases). The CDR3 loop spans 14 amino acids. Per the germline V gene, CDR1 is SEHNR and CDR2 is FQNEAQ (reference sequence). Trimming stripped 6 bases from V and 4 bases from J, with 13 bases between.

V usage is TRBV20-1 and J usage is TRBJ2-3, with D unclear. V was pared by 4 bases and J by 5 bases, with 7 bases between. The CDR3 has 11 residues. Germline assignment: CDR1 DFQATT and CDR2 SNEGSKA (reference sequence). CDR3 region: CSAKIGDTQYF. DNA for the CDR3: TGCAGTGCTAAAATAGGAGATACGCAGTATTTT.

The chain joins TRBV9 to TRBJ1-2; 7 bases line up with TRBD1. Trimming removed 2 bases from V and 8 bases from J; junction bases left unmatched: 12. The CDR3 sequence is 15 residues long. Germline values: CDR1 SGDLS, CDR2 YYNGEE. CDR3 bases: TGTGCCAGCAGCGTGAGTTTTGAGGGGGCGCTGGGCTACACCTTC. This gives the protein CASSVSFEGALGYTF.

The chain joins TRBV9 to TRBJ1-1; possibly TRBD1 for D (6 bases). CDR3 length equals 16 residues. V dropped 4 bases and J dropped 0 bases, with 16 bases sitting between them. Germline CDR1 reads SGDLS; CDR2 reads YYNGEE. DNA of the CDR3: TGTGCCAGCAGCCGAGGGGGGTGGGGGATGAACACTGAAGCTTTCTTT. It codes for CASSRGGWGMNTEAFF.

The rearrangement joins TRBV19 to TRBJ2-1; possibly TRBD2 for D (6 bases). CDR1 and CDR2 (germline): LNHDA, SQIVND (reference sequence). This CDR3 spans 15 amino acids. Trimming removed 1 base at V and 9 bases at J, with 16 bases between. CDR3 DNA: TGTGCCAGTAGTATAGTGGAGGGGTTGGTGTTTGAGCAGTTCTTC. It encodes CASSIVEGLVFEQFF.

This chain connects TRBV27 to TRBJ2-7; 9 nucleotides agree with TRBD2. The CDR3 runs to 15 residues. CDR1 and CDR2 (germline): MNHEY, SMNVEV (reference sequence). The ends lost 2 bases at V and 3 bases at J; junction bases unmatched: 5. CDR3 sequence: CASSLAGGPVYEQYF. The DNA of the CDR3 is TGTGCCAGCAGTTTAGCGGGAGGGCCCGTCTACGAGCAGTACTTC.

The chain employs TRBV30 and TRBJ1-5; D is undetermined. The V end was cut by 2 bases, the J end by 4 bases, with 9 bases between. CDR1 is GTSNPN and CDR2 is SVGIG in the germline V gene (reference sequence). This CDR3 region has 13 residues. The CDR3 sequence is CAWSRTENQPQHF. The CDR3 coding sequence is TGTGCCTGGAGTCGAACCGAGAATCAGCCCCAGCATTTT.

The chain links TRBV5-5 to TRBJ1-2; D is possibly TRBD1 (5 bases). CDR1 is SGHKS and CDR2 is YYEKEE in the germline V gene (reference sequence). The CDR3 consists of 13 residues. V gave up 4 bases and J gave up 2 bases, with 9 bases separating them. The CDR3 region is CASSAGLNYGYTF. The CDR3 DNA sequence: TGTGCCAGCAGCGCAGGGCTAAACTATGGCTACACCTTC.

The chain employs TRBV6-4 and TRBJ2-7; D perhaps matches TRBD2 (5 bases). The CDR3 extends over 14 amino acids. Trimming took 3 bases from V and 3 from J, leaving 12 bases between them. Germline V CDR1 and CDR2: MRHNA, SNTAGT. CDR3 bases: TGTGCCAGCAGTGAAGGACCGGGGAGCTACGAGCAGTACTTC. Amino acid sequence: CASSEGPGSYEQYF.

This chain joins TRBV9 and TRBJ2-7, with TRBD1 matching over 9 bases. V shed 3 bases and J 0 bases; nucleotides not matched to a gene: 4. The CDR3 runs to 15 residues. From germline, CDR1 is SGDLS and CDR2 YYNGEE. In DNA, the CDR3 is TGTGCCAGCAGCGAAGGACAGGGGAGCTCCTACGAGCAGTACTTC. It is translated as CASSEGQGSSYEQYF.

V is TRBV7-2 and J is TRBJ2-3; 8 bases line up with TRBD2. J lost 4 bases, V lost 3 bases, and 9 bases had no gene match. The germline gives CDR1 SGHTA, CDR2 FQGNSA. This CDR3 has 16 amino acids. Written as DNA, the CDR3 is TGTGCCAGCAGCTTCGGTTCAGCGGGAGCGGCAGATACGCAGTATTTT. The encoded protein is CASSFGSAGAADTQYF. Complete variable domain (other parts from reference TRBV7-2 and TRBJ2-3): GAGVSQSPSNKVTEKGKDVELRCDPISGHTALYWYRQSLGQGLEFLIYFQGNSAPDKSGLPSDRFSAERTGGSVSTLTIQRTQQEDSAVYLCASSFGSAGAADTQYFGPGTRLTVL.

This chain links TRBV7-3 with TRBJ1-1; TRBD1 matches 8 bases. The germline gives CDR1 SGHTA, CDR2 FQGTGA. The CDR3 extends over 13 amino acids. V shed 10 bases and J 3 bases; nucleotides not matched to a gene: 7. CDR3 protein: CATKQGAYTEAFF. The CDR3 nucleotides are TGTGCCACCAAGCAGGGGGCATACACTGAAGCTTTCTTT.

This clone rates as medium-sized. V is TRBV5-4 and J is TRBJ1-2; no definite D call. Germline lookup yields CDR1 SGHNT and CDR2 YYREEE (reference sequence). The CDR3 consists of 17 residues. The germline V and J ends were trimmed by 0 bases and 4 bases, with 19 bases remaining between them. As DNA, the CDR3 is TGTGCCAGCAGCTTGGGCCCTGACGGTTCGTTTATCTATGGCTACACCTTC. It codes for CASSLGPDGSFIYGYTF.